These 22 T cell receptor beta chains were sequenced from one sample in a study of cytomegalovirus exposure and HLA in healthy donors. PCR was performed using 60 Vbeta and 13 Jbeta primers. Sequencing was performed with immunoSEQ multiplex PCR; in TCRdb, only in-frame clones are kept and a portion is missing. The sample lists about 96,000 clones; 64% were seen once. What was sequenced was PBMCs. All receptors come from a man in his fifties or sixties in good health and CMV-seronegative.

The table lists this clone with a few counts. This chain joins TRBV19 and TRBJ2-7, with D uncertain. The CDR3 extends over 13 amino acids. CDR1 LNHDA and CDR2 SQIVND come from the germline V gene (reference sequence). V lost 0 bases, J lost 6 bases, and 9 bases lay in between. For the CDR3, the DNA is TGTGCCAGTAGTATAGATACTTCCACCGAGCAGTACTTC. It translates to CASSIDTSTEQYF. The variable domain in full, completed from reference TRBV19 and TRBJ2-7, reads DGGITQSPKYLFRKEGQNVTLSCEQNLNHDAMYWYRQDPGQGLRLIYYSQIVNDFQKGDIAEGYSVSREKKESFPLTVTSAQKNPTAFYLCASSIDTSTEQYFGPGTRLTVT.

The rearrangement joins TRBV11-2 to TRBJ1-1, with a weak D call TRBD1 (5 bases). This CDR3 spans 13 amino acids. CDR1 and CDR2 (germline): SGHAT, FQNNGV. With 1 base removed from V and 8 bases from J, the gap between germline ends came to 11 bases. The CDR3 coding sequence is TGTGCCAGCAGCTTAGGGTCTGGGGGGGAAGCTTTCTTT. Translated: CASSLGSGGEAFF. Combining the CDR3 with reference TRBV11-2 and TRBJ1-1 gives the whole variable domain EAGVAQSPRYKIIEKRQSVAFWCNPISGHATLYWYQQILGQGPKLLIQFQNNGVVDDSQLPKDRFSAERLKGVDSTLKIQPAKLEDSAVYLCASSLGSGGEAFFGQGTRLTVV.

The CDR3 reads CASSLGRGAYNEQFF. The CDR3 DNA follows: TGCGCCAGCAGCTTGGGTCGGGGGGCCTACAATGAGCAGTTCTTC. The rearrangement links TRBV5-1 to TRBJ2-1, with 7 bases matching TRBD2. The V gene end was trimmed by 0 bases and the J gene end by 2 bases; junction bases not matched to a gene: 2. This CDR3 region has 15 residues. CDR1 is SGHRS and CDR2 is YFSETQ in the germline V gene.

This clone was found a few times. The chain recombines TRBV5-6 with TRBJ1-1; D gene unclear. Per the germline V gene, CDR1 is SGHDT and CDR2 is YYEEEE. The CDR3 runs 13 residues. Trimming stripped 4 bases from V and 1 base from J, with 8 bases between. The CDR3 coding sequence is TGTGCCAGCAGCGTCGGTAGGAACACTGAAGCTTTCTTT. This encodes CASSVGRNTEAFF.

This clone has just a few counts. The chain links TRBV27 to TRBJ1-2, with D perhaps TRBD1 (5 bases). The CDR3 sequence is 14 residues long. Trimming took off 2 bases at V and 4 bases at J, with 11 bases between the two ends. Germline CDR1 reads MNHEY; CDR2 reads SMNVEV (reference sequence). As DNA, the CDR3 is TGTGCCAGCAGTTTAATAGGGGTGGGCTATGGCTACACCTTC. Translating it yields CASSLIGVGYGYTF.

The chain has TRBV10-1 and TRBJ2-7, with 8 bases aligning to TRBD2. The V gene's germline CDR1 is WNHNN and CDR2 SYGVQD (reference sequence). Trimming cost V 4 bases and J 1 base; bases outside gene matches: 9. This CDR3 region has 16 residues. The CDR3 spells CASSAQAGAGSYEQYF. Here the CDR3 DNA reads TGCGCCAGCAGTGCCCAAGCGGGGGCCGGGTCCTACGAGCAGTACTTC.

The rearrangement joins TRBV7-2 to TRBJ2-3; 11 bases are shared with TRBD1. This CDR3 is 16 amino acids long. Trimming at V came to 5 bases and at J to 5 bases, leaving 9 bases not matched to a gene. Germline V gene sequence: CDR1 SGHTA, CDR2 FQGNSA. This CDR3 reads CASSPWTGGVVDTQYF. In DNA form, the CDR3 reads TGTGCCAGCAGCCCTTGGACAGGGGGCGTCGTAGATACGCAGTATTTT. Full variable domain (outside the CDR3, taken from reference TRBV7-2 and TRBJ2-3): GAGVSQSPSNKVTEKGKDVELRCDPISGHTALYWYRQSLGQGLEFLIYFQGNSAPDKSGLPSDRFSAERTGGSVSTLTIQRTQQEDSAVYLCASSPWTGGVVDTQYFGPGTRLTVL.

This clone was counted a few times. This chain links TRBV10-3 with TRBJ2-3; D not certain. The CDR3 is 11 amino acids. Germline CDR1 and CDR2: ENHRY and SYGVKD. V lost 9 bases, J lost 3 bases, and 7 bases lay in between. The chain's CDR3 is CAIQRTDTQYF. CDR3 bases: TGTGCCATACAGAGAACAGATACGCAGTATTTT.

The rearrangement uses TRBV9 and TRBJ2-5; 9 bases are a match to TRBD2. Germline CDR1 SGDLS, CDR2 YYNGEE. J lost 5 bases, V lost 4 bases, and 12 bases had no gene match. The CDR3 is 16 amino acids. CDR3 protein: CASSLGGGGAQETQYF. CDR3 coding DNA: TGTGCCAGCAGCCTGGGGGGCGGGGGGGCCCAGGAGACCCAGTACTTC.

V gene TRBV10-3 combines with J gene TRBJ2-3; 10 bases line up with TRBD2. Germline V gene lookup returns CDR1 ENHRY and CDR2 SYGVKD. The CDR3 covers 15 residues. J was trimmed by 3 bases and V by 9 bases; bases with no gene match: 9. The CDR3 sequence is CAISLAGVLTDTQYF. In DNA form, the CDR3 reads TGTGCCATAAGTCTAGCGGGAGTCTTAACAGATACGCAGTATTTT.

The chain couples TRBV7-3 to TRBJ2-2; 7 nucleotides line up with TRBD2. The CDR3 is 15 residues long. Germline CDR1 reads SGHTA; CDR2 reads FQGTGA. The trim removed 5 bases at V and 0 bases at J, leaving 3 bases unmatched. DNA of the CDR3: TGTGCCAGCAGCCAGGCGGGGGCGAACACCGGGGAGCTGTTTTTT. Its translation: CASSQAGANTGELFF.

This clone appeared a single time. This chain connects TRBV11-3 to TRBJ2-1, with 9 bases fitting TRBD2. V lost 1 base to trimming and J lost 8 bases; unmatched junction nucleotides: 3. The CDR3 sequence is 14 residues long. Looked up from germline, CDR1 is SGHNT and CDR2 is YENEEA. The DNA for the CDR3 is TGTGCCAGCAGCTTAGGGGCGGGGGGGGATGAGCAGTTCTTC. This translates into CASSLGAGGDEQFF. Full variable domain (remainder filled in from reference TRBV11-3 and TRBJ2-1): EAGVVQSPRYKIIEKKQPVAFWCNPISGHNTLYWYLQNLGQGPELLIRYENEEAVDDSQLPKDRFSAERLKGVDSTLKIQPAELGDSAVYLCASSLGAGGDEQFFGPGTRLTVL.

The chain is built from TRBV5-1 and TRBJ2-7, with unresolved D. Germline CDR1 SGHRS, CDR2 YFSETQ. V was clipped by 5 bases and J by 0 bases, with 6 bases between them. There are 12 residues in the CDR3. The CDR3 nucleotides are TGCGCCAGCAGTCGAGACTCCTACGAGCAGTACTTC. It yields the protein CASSRDSYEQYF. The whole variable domain, remainder taken from reference TRBV5-1 and TRBJ2-7, is KAGVTQTPRYLIKTRGQQVTLSCSPISGHRSVSWYQQTPGQGLQFLFEYFSETQRNKGNFPGRFSGRQFSNSRSEMNVSTLELGDSALYLCASSRDSYEQYFGPGTRLTVT.

The CDR3 protein is CASSQERGARDTQYF. CDR3 nucleotides: TGTGCCAGCAGCCAAGAGCGGGGGGCCAGAGATACGCAGTATTTT. The chain is built from TRBV4-2 and TRBJ2-3; TRBD2 aligns across 8 bases. Germline values: CDR1 LGHNA, CDR2 YNFKEQ. There are 15 residues in the CDR3. J gave up 5 bases and V 0 bases, and 4 bases lay outside the gene matches.

The gene calls are TRBV4-1 and TRBJ2-6; weak D call: TRBD1 (6 bases). The CDR3 is 17 amino acids. The germline gives CDR1 MGHRA, CDR2 YSYEKL. Between the trimmed V and J ends, which lost 6 bases and 0 bases, there was a span of 15 bases. The CDR3 spells CASRLNYRASGANVLTF. The CDR3 DNA sequence: TGCGCCAGCAGGCTTAACTACAGGGCCTCTGGGGCCAACGTCCTGACTTTC.

The chain joins TRBV12-5 to TRBJ2-5; TRBD2 matches 10 bases. The V gene end was trimmed by 2 bases and the J gene end by 4 bases; junction bases not matched to a gene: 7. The germline V gene has CDR1 LGHNT and CDR2 FRNRAP. This CDR3 has 16 amino acids. The CDR3 DNA follows: TGTGCTAGTGGTTTGCCCGTAGCGGGGGGAGGAGAGACCCAGTACTTC. Protein sequence: CASGLPVAGGGETQYF.

The chain joins TRBV4-1 to TRBJ1-6; D is uncertain. Germline loops: CDR1 MGHRA, CDR2 YSYEKL. The CDR3 spans 13 residues. The germline V and J ends were trimmed by 3 bases and 10 bases, with 10 bases remaining between them. CDR3 nucleotide sequence: TGCGCCAGCAGCCAGGGCCCGGGATCACCCCTCCACTTT. Its translation is CASSQGPGSPLHF.

The chain employs TRBV14 and TRBJ2-7, with 8 bases that match TRBD1. With V trimmed by 4 bases and J by 2 bases, 10 bases remained unmatched. From germline, CDR1 is SGHDN and CDR2 FVKESK. This CDR3 spans 16 amino acids. CDR3 DNA sequence: TGTGCCAGCAGCCCCTCTATTTGGGACAGGACCTACGAGCAGTACTTC. It yields the protein CASSPSIWDRTYEQYF.

This CDR3 reads CASSSTGTTTYEQYF. The DNA for the CDR3 is TGCGCCAGCAGCTCCACCGGGACTACCACCTACGAGCAGTACTTC. V is TRBV5-1 and J is TRBJ2-7, with TRBD2 matching over 7 bases. The CDR3 runs to 15 residues. CDR1 and CDR2 (germline): SGHRS, YFSETQ. Trimming took 3 bases from V and 2 from J; bases not matched to a gene: 8.

This rearrangement joins TRBV2 to TRBJ2-7; 11 positions agree with TRBD1. The CDR3 covers 16 residues. Trimming at V came to 3 bases and at J to 6 bases, leaving 10 bases not matched to a gene. Germline V lookup: CDR1 SNHLY, CDR2 FYNNEI. For the CDR3, the DNA is TGTGCCAGCAGTGACTCGGGACAGGGGGGAAGGCGCGAGCAGTACTTC. Amino acid sequence: CASSDSGQGGRREQYF.

This clone was counted between two and nine times. The DNA for the CDR3 is TGTGCCAGCAGCTTAAGTATTGACAGACGGCGCACTGAAGCTTTCTTT. It translates to CASSLSIDRRRTEAFF. V is TRBV7-2 and J is TRBJ1-1; the D gene is possibly TRBD1 (5 bases). This CDR3 is 16 amino acids long. CDR1 and CDR2 (germline): SGHTA, FQGNSA. Between the trimmed V and J ends, which lost 2 bases and 4 bases, there was a span of 17 bases.

This clone occurred many times. The chain recombines TRBV5-6 with TRBJ2-7; D possibly corresponds to TRBD1 (5 bases). Trimming took off 0 bases at V and 0 bases at J, with 10 bases between the two ends. The CDR3 runs to 15 residues. CDR1 SGHDT and CDR2 YYEEEE come from the germline V gene. The CDR3 nucleotides read TGTGCCAGCAGCTTGGTCCAAGGGGACTCCTACGAGCAGTACTTC. Translating it yields CASSLVQGDSYEQYF.